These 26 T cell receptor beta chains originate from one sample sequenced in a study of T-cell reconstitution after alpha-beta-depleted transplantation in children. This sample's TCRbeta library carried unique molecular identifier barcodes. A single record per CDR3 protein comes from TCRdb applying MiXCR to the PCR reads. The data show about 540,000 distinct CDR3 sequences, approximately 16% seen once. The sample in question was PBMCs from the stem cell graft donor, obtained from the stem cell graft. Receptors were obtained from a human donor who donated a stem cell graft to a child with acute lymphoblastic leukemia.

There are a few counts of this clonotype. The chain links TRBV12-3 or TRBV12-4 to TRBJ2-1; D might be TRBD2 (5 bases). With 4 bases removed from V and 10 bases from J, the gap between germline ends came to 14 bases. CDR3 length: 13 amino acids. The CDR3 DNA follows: TGTGCCAGCAGTTCACCATCTAGCCTCGAGCAGTTCTTC. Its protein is CASSSPSSLEQFF.

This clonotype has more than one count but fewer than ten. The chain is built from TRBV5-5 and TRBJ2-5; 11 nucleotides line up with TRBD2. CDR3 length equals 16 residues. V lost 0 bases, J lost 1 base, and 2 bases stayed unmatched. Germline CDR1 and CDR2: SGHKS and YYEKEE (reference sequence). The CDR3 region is CASSLGSGRAQETQYF. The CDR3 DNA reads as TGTGCCAGCAGCTTGGGTAGCGGGAGGGCCCAAGAGACCCAGTACTTC.

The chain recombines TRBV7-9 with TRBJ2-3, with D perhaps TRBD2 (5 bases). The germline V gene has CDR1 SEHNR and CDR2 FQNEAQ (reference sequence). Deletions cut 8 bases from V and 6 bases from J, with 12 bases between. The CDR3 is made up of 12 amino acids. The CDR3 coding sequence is TGTGCCAGCGACGGCGGCGGGGATACGCAGTATTTT. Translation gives CASDGGGDTQYF.

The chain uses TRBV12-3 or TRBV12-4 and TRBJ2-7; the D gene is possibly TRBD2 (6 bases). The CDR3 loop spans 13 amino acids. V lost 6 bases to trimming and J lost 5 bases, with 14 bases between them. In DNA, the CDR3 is TGTGCCAGCAGGGTAGCGGAGGAGCACGAGCAGTACTTC. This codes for CASRVAEEHEQYF.

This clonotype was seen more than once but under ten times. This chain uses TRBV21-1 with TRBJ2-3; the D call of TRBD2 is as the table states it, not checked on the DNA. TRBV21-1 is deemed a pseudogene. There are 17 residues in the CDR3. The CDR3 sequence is CASSETSGRASTDTQYF. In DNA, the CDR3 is TGTGCCAGCAGTGAGACTAGCGGGAGGGCCAGCACAGATACGCAGTATTTT.

The chain's CDR3 is CSVEGDSQPQHF. DNA for the CDR3: TGCAGCGTTGAGGGAGATTCTCAGCCCCAGCATTTT. The chain employs TRBV29-1 and TRBJ1-5; D not resolved. V was cut by 3 bases and J by 6 bases, with 9 bases left in between. The CDR3 is made up of 12 amino acids. CDR1 is SQVTM and CDR2 is ANQGSEA in the germline V gene.

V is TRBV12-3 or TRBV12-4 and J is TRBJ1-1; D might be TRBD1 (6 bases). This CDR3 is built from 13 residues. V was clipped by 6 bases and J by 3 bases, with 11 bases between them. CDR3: CASRATGYTEAFF. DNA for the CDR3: TGTGCCAGCAGGGCAACAGGGTACACTGAAGCTTTCTTT.

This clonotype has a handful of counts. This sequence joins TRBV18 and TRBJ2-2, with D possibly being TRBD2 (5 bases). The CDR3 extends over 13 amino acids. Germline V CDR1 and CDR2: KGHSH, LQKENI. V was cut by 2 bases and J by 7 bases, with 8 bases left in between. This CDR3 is CASSPSGGGELFF. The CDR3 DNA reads TGTGCCAGCTCACCAAGCGGTGGCGGGGAGCTGTTTTTT.

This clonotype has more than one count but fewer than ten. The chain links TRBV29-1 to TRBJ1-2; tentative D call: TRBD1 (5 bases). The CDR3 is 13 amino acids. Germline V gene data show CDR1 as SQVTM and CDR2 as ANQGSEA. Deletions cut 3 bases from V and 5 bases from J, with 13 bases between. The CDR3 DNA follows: TGCAGCGTTGACCGGGGGGATAGGTATGGCTACACCTTC. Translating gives CSVDRGDRYGYTF.

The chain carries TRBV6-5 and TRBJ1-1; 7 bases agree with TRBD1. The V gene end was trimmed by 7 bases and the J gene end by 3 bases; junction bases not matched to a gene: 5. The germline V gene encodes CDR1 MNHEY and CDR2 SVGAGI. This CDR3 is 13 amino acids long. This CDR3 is CASISQGYTEAFF. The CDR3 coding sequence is TGTGCCAGCATTTCACAGGGGTACACTGAAGCTTTCTTT.

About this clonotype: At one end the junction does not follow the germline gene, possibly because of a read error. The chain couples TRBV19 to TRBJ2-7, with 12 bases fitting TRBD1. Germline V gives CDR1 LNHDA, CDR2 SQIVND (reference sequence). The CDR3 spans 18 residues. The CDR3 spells CASSTTGEGDRGLYGQYF. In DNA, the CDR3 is TGTGCCAGTAGTACGACCGGCGAGGGGGACAGGGGGCTTTACGGGCAGTACTTC.

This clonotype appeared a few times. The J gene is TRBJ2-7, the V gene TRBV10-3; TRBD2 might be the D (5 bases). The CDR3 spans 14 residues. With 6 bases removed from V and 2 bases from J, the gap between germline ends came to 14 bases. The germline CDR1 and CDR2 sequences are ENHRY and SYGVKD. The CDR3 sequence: CAISALEGPYEQYF. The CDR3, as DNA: TGTGCCATCAGCGCTTTAGAGGGTCCCTACGAGCAGTACTTC.

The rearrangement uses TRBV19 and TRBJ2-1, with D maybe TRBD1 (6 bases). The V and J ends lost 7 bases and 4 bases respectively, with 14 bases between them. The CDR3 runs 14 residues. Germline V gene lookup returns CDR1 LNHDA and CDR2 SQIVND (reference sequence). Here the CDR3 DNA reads TGTGCCAGTACTCGTCAGGGGTTATACAATGAGCAGTTCTTC. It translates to CASTRQGLYNEQFF.

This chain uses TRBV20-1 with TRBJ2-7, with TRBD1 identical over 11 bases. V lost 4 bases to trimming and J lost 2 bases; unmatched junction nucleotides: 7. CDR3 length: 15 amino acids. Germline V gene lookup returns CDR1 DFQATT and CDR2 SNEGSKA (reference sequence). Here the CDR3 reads CSANSGTGGAYEQYF. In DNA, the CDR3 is TGCAGTGCTAACTCCGGGACAGGGGGGGCCTACGAGCAGTACTTC.

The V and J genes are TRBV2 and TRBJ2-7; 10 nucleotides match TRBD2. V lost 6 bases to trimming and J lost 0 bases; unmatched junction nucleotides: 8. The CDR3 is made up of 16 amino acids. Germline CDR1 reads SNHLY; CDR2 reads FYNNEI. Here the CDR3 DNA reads TGTGCCAGCAGGGACGGAGGACTAGCGGACTCCTACGAGCAGTACTTC. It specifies CASRDGGLADSYEQYF.

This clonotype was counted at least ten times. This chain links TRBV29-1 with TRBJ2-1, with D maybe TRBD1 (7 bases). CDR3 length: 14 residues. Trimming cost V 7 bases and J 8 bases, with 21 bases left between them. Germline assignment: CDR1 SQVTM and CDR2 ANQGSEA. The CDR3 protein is CSAVTGQGGDEQFF. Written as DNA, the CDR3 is TGCAGCGCCGTAACGGGCCAGGGGGGCGATGAGCAGTTCTTC.

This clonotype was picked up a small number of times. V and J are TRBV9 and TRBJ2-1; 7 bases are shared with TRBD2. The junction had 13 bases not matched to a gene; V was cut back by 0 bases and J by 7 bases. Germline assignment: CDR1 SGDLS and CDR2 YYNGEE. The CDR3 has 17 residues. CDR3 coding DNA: TGTGCCAGCAGCGTAGATGGGGGAGGGCGTTCGGGGAATGAGCAGTTCTTC. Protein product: CASSVDGGGRSGNEQFF.

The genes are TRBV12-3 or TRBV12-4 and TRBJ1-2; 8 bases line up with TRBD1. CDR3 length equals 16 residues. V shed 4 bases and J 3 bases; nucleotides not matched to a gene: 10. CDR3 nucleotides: TGTGCCAGCAGTTCGGGGCCGCGGGACAGGTACTATGGCTACACCTTC. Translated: CASSSGPRDRYYGYTF.

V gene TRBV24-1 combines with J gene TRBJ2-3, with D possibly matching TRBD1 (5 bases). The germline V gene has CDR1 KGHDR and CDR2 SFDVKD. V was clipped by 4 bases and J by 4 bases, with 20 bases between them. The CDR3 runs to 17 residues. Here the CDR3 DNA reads TGTGCCACCAGTGACACGCTTGGCAGGGCGACCTCAGATACGCAGTATTTT. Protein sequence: CATSDTLGRATSDTQYF.

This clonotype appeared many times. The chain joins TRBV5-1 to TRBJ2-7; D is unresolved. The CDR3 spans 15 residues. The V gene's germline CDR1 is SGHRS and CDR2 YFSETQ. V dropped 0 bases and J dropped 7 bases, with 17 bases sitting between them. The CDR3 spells CASSLAGQPSREQYF. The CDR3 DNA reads TGCGCCAGCAGCTTGGCAGGCCAGCCCTCTAGGGAGCAGTACTTC.

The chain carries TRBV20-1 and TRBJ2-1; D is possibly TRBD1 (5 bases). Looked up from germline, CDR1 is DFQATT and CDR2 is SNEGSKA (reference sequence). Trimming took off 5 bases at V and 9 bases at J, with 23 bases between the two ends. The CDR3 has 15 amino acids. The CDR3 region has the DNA TGCAGTGCTGGACCCGGCCTAGGCAGGGCGGCTGAGCAGTTCTTC. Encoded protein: CSAGPGLGRAAEQFF.

This chain's CDR3 is CASSLLWAGGLNTEAFF. The CDR3 nucleotides read TGTGCCAGCAGTTTACTTTGGGCAGGGGGCTTGAACACTGAAGCTTTCTTT. The chain links TRBV12-3 or TRBV12-4 to TRBJ1-1; 8 nucleotides match TRBD1. The CDR3 loop spans 17 amino acids. The J segment lost 0 bases and the V segment lost 2 bases, leaving 8 bases of the junction unmatched.

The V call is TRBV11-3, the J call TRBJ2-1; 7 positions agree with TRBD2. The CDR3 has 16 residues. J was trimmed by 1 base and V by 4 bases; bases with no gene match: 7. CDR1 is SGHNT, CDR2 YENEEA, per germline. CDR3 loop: CASSSQEGGSYNEQFF. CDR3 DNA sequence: TGTGCCAGCAGCTCCCAGGAGGGAGGGTCCTACAATGAGCAGTTCTTC.

The CDR3 DNA reads TGTGCCAGCAGCGTTGGAGGCGGGGGGTACACCGGGGAGCTGTTTTTT. The encoded protein is CASSVGGGGYTGELFF. The V gene is TRBV9, the J gene TRBJ2-2; 8 positions match TRBD2. The CDR3 consists of 16 residues. V trimming: 2 bases; J trimming: 3 bases; junction bases outside the gene matches: 6. CDR1 is SGDLS and CDR2 is YYNGEE in the germline V gene.

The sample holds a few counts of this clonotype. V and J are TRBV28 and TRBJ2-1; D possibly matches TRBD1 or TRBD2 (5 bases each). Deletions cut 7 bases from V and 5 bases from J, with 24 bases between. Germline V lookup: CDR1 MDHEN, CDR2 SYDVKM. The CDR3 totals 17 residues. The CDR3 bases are TGTGCCAGCACACATCCCAGGACGAGGGGAAGCAACAATGAGCAGTTCTTC. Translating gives CASTHPRTRGSNNEQFF.

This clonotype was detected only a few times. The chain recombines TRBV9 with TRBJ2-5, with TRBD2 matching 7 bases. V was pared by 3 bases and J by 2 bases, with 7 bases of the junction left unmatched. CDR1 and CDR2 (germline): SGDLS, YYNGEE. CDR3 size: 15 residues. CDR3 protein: CASSAGGRLQETQYF. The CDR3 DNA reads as TGTGCCAGCAGCGCGGGGGGACGGCTTCAAGAGACCCAGTACTTC.